This paragraph covers one T cell receptor (beta chain) sequence. Its antigen has not been determined. Base qualities are not provided; no much larger clone lies one nucleotide away. The data stem from a study of blood T cell repertoires in COVID-19 (dated by TCRdb to the early 2020s). Looking at the study overall: The collaborator samples originated in the United States, Italy and Spain and spanned the acute and convalescent phases of COVID-19. A de-identified subject ID, COVID-19 status, age in years and sex were almost always included in the sample metadata. Samples came from the ongoing ImmuneRACE study (first 160 participants) plus 1,254 subjects from 6 global collaborators. Subjects who had been exposed to COVID-19, were actively infected with it, or had recovered from it provided the deeply sampled blood TCRbeta repertoires that made up the dataset. The material from the prospective study consisted of cDNA or gDNA derived from T cells, B-cell-depleted T cells, or PBMCs. HLA class I and class II types, where available, came from metadata supplied by the sample provider rather than from assay-based typing. The repertoires were released in a freely available public database meant as a resource for research on the immune response to SARS-CoV-2.

Including the terminal cysteine and phenylalanine, the CDR3 comprises 15 residues. The entry retains the CDR3 DNA only, 45 bases that are in frame from base 1. V and J are trimmed by 5 bases and 9 bases, and the gene matches miss 11 bases of the junction. CDR1 and CDR2 are drawn from the germline V gene (reference sequence): LNHNV, YYDKDF. TCRbeta CDR3 regions were amplified from genomic DNA using the immunoSEQ Assay, a bias-controlled multiplex PCR. The original methods were these. The number of nucleated cells in each sample was estimated from the amplification of reference gene primers within the assay. Sequence reads were collapsed and filtered to measure the absolute abundance of every unique TCRbeta CDR3 rearrangement. For each sample, productive Simpson clonality was calculated as the square root of Simpson's diversity index over productive rearrangements. TCRdb took over this immuneACCESS table, retaining in-frame rearrangements with V and J assigned. Such tables are incomplete; in checked studies, under half of the missing clones stem from an unresolved V gene, and the remainder is unexplained. That table gives V, J and clone size, and the DNA gave D and trimming. The table for this sample lists around 32,000 clones; about 90% of them were counted only once. The biggest ten clones account for roughly 1% of the sample.

The collaborating institutions used their own protocols to collect whole blood in K2EDTA tubes. For TCRbeta analysis, collaborator samples were shipped as frozen whole blood, as isolated PBMCs, or as DNA extracted from either sample type. The research as a whole found: The quantity of clinical and demographic metadata differed by source and by participant and was supplied without curation.

Material for sequencing was peripheral blood. Here the chain combines TRBV15 and TRBJ2-1, and TRBD1 matches 9 of the central bases. The receptor was derived from a man between 65 and 85 years old with active or convalescent COVID-19. CDR3 region: CATSSRDRVGPEQFF. The DNA sequence is given as TGTGCCACCAGCTCCCGGGACAGGGTCGGTCCTGAGCAGTTCTTC.